The 12 T cell receptor beta chains presented below share a single source sample, sequenced in a study of identical twins. MiXCR was run by TCRdb on the 5' RACE reads, yielding one entry per CDR3 protein. The data contain 510,000 or so distinct CDR3 sequences, approximately 14% of them seen just once; the ten biggest clones take up about 0.4%. A further study also used this sample, focusing on yellow fever vaccine responses in identical twins.

Sequencing input: CD4+ T cells sorted from blood. These receptors all come from a woman younger than 30 in good health.

In this sample, this clonotype turned up a few times. The V gene is TRBV9, the J gene TRBJ2-5; 8 bases fit TRBD2. This CDR3 has 17 amino acids. The ends lost 3 bases at V and 5 bases at J; junction bases unmatched: 15. Germline CDR1 and CDR2: SGDLS and YYNGEE. CDR3 loop: CASSDPPREGVRETQYF. The CDR3 DNA is TGTGCCAGCAGCGACCCCCCACGGGAGGGGGTGAGGGAGACCCAGTACTTC.

The V and J genes are TRBV25-1 and TRBJ2-5; D may be TRBD2 (7 bases). Trimming took 1 base from V and 5 from J, leaving 11 bases between them. CDR3 length: 14 residues. Germline CDR1 reads MGHDK; CDR2 reads SYGVNS. CDR3 sequence (DNA): TGTGCCAGCAGTGAATGGGGGGGGCCGGAGACCCAGTACTTC. Residues: CASSEWGGPETQYF.

This clonotype came up a few times. V is TRBV7-9 and J is TRBJ1-1; D not resolved. Germline CDR1 is SEHNR and CDR2 is FQNEAQ (reference sequence). The CDR3 contains 14 residues. Trimming cost V 2 bases and J 3 bases, with 10 bases left between them. Here the CDR3 reads CASSLQPQDTEAFF. The CDR3 coding sequence is TGTGCCAGCAGCTTACAGCCCCAGGACACTGAAGCTTTCTTT.

Remarks on this clonotype: A much larger clone lies a single base off, so this may be a read error. The CDR3 region is CASSRGLLGNEQFF. CDR3 coding DNA: TGTGCCAGCAGCCGGGGGCTACTCGGGAATGAGCAGTTCTTC. The rearrangement uses TRBV5-2 and TRBJ2-1; the table names TRBD1, a call not compared with the DNA. TRBV5-2 is flagged as a pseudogene. The CDR3 sequence is 14 residues long.

This clonotype was observed a few times. The V gene is TRBV12-3 or TRBV12-4, the J gene TRBJ2-2, with 7 bases lining up with TRBD2. J lost 6 bases, V lost 3 bases, and 19 bases had no gene match. This CDR3 has 19 residues. For the CDR3, the DNA is TGTGCCAGCAGTTTTTGGTACTTGGGTCGAAGGGAGGGCGCCGGGGAGCTGTTTTTT. Translated, it gives CASSFWYLGRREGAGELFF.

V and J are TRBV7-9 and TRBJ1-2; D remains unclear. From germline, CDR1 is SEHNR and CDR2 FQNEAQ (reference sequence). CDR3 size: 16 residues. Trimming stripped 2 bases from V and 4 bases from J, with 17 bases between. CDR3: CASSLFSHTYIYGYTF. The CDR3 region has the DNA TGTGCCAGCAGCTTATTTTCTCACACATACATCTATGGCTACACCTTC. The whole variable domain, remainder taken from reference TRBV7-9 and TRBJ1-2, is DTGVSQNPRHKITKRGQNVTFRCDPISEHNRLYWYRQTLGQGPEFLTYFQNEAQLEKSRLLSDRFSAERPKGSFSTLEIQRTEQGDSAMYLCASSLFSHTYIYGYTFGSGTRLTVV.

The chain joins TRBV6-1 to TRBJ1-6; tentative D call: TRBD1 (6 bases). Trimming took off 4 bases at V and 10 bases at J, with 11 bases between the two ends. The V gene's germline CDR1 is MNHNS and CDR2 SASEGT. The CDR3 sequence is 13 residues long. CDR3 protein: CASSAYRDSPLHF. CDR3 nucleotides: TGTGCCAGCAGTGCCTACAGGGACTCACCCCTCCACTTT.

This clonotype was seen many times. The chain carries TRBV12-3 or TRBV12-4 and TRBJ2-7; D is perhaps TRBD2 (5 bases). The V gene lost 2 bases and the J gene lost 4 bases, with 15 bases spanning the gap. The CDR3 has 15 amino acids. The CDR3 nucleotides are TGTGCCAGCAGTTTAAATCCCCGGACTGGGTACGAGCAGTACTTC. As protein: CASSLNPRTGYEQYF.

This clonotype was seen repeatedly, ten times or more. The rearrangement joins TRBV5-1 to TRBJ2-3; TRBD2 might be the D (6 bases). V gave up 4 bases and J gave up 3 bases, with 18 bases separating them. From germline, CDR1 is SGHRS and CDR2 YFSETQ. The CDR3 covers 16 residues. The CDR3 spells CASSPMASVGTDTQYF. CDR3 coding DNA: TGCGCCAGCAGCCCCATGGCTAGCGTGGGGACAGATACGCAGTATTTT.

The chain joins TRBV5-6 to TRBJ1-6; possible D gene TRBD1, 6 bases. CDR1 is SGHDT and CDR2 is YYEEEE in the germline V gene. V lost 0 bases to trimming and J lost 10 bases, with 11 bases between them. This CDR3 is built from 14 residues. CDR3 DNA: TGTGCCAGCAGCTTGGCAGGGGTGCAATCACCCCTCCACTTT. Amino acids: CASSLAGVQSPLHF.

This clonotype was detected a few times. The rearrangement links TRBV5-5 to TRBJ1-3; D call uncertain. Germline CDR1 and CDR2: SGHKS and YYEKEE (reference sequence). Trimming took off 2 bases at V and 3 bases at J, with 9 bases between the two ends. The CDR3 spans 14 residues. The CDR3 DNA sequence: TGTGCCAGCAGCTTTAGGACGGGTGGAAACACCATATATTTT. Translation gives CASSFRTGGNTIYF.

As concerns this clonotype: Its ends do not fully match the called genes, so a read error is possible. The gene calls are TRBV9 and TRBJ2-7; perhaps TRBD1 as D (5 bases). The CDR3 has 14 amino acids. Germline CDR1 reads SGDLS; CDR2 reads YYNGEE. The CDR3 is CASSESGGQGLQTF. The DNA for the CDR3 is TGTGCCAGCAGCGAGAGTGGTGGGCAGGGCCTACAGACCTTC.